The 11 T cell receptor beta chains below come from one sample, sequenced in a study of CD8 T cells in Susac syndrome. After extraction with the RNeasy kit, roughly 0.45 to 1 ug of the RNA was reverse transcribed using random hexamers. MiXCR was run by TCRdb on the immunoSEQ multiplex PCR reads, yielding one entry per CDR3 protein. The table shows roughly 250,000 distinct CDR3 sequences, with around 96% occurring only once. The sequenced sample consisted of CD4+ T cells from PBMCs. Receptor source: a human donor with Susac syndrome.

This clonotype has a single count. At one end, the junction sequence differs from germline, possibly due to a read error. CDR3 sequence reads: CSAKGGTPSNEQYF. CDR3 DNA: TGCAGTGCCAAAGGTGGGACACCCTCCAACGAGCAGTACTTC. V gene TRBV20-1 combines with J gene TRBJ2-7; a possible D gene is TRBD1 (6 bases). Looked up from germline, CDR1 is DFQATT and CDR2 is SNEGSKA (reference sequence). The CDR3 loop spans 14 amino acids.

The CDR3 reads CATSRLPGNRRNTIYF. The CDR3 bases are TGTGCCACCAGCAGACTACCCGGGAACAGGAGAAACACCATATATTTT. The V gene is TRBV15, the J gene TRBJ1-3; D is possibly TRBD1 (5 bases). The germline V and J ends were trimmed by 2 bases and 5 bases, with 16 bases remaining between them. The CDR3 is made up of 16 amino acids. The germline V gene encodes CDR1 LNHNV and CDR2 YYDKDF (reference sequence).

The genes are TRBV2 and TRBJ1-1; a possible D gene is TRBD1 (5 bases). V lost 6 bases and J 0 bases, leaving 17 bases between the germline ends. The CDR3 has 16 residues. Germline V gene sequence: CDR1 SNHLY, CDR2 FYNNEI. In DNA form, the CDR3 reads TGTGCCAGCAGGATTCAACCCGGGACGGTGAACACTGAAGCTTTCTTT. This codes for CASRIQPGTVNTEAFF.

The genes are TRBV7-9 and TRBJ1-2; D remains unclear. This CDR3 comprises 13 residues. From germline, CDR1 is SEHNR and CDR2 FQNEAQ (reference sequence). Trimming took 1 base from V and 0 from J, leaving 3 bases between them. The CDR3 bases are TGTGCCAGCAGCTTAGGCGCTAACTATGGCTACACCTTC. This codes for CASSLGANYGYTF.

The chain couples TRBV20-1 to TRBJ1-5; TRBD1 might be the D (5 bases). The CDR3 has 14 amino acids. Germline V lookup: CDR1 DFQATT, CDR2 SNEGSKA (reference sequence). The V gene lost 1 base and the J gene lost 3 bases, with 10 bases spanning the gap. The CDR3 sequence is CSARAGGDNQPQHF. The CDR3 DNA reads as TGCAGTGCTAGAGCGGGGGGGGACAATCAGCCCCAGCATTTT.

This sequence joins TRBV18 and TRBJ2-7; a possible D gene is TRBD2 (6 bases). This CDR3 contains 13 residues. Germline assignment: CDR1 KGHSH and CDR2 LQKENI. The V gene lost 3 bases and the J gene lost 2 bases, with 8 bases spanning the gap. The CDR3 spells CASSPPGAYEQYF. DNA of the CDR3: TGTGCCAGCTCACCTCCGGGAGCCTACGAGCAGTACTTC.

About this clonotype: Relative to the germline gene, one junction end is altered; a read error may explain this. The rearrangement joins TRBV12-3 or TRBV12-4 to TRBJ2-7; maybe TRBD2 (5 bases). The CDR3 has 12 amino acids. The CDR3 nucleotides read TGTGGCAGCGGTCGCGGAACCTACGAGCAGTACTTC. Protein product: CGSGRGTYEQYF.

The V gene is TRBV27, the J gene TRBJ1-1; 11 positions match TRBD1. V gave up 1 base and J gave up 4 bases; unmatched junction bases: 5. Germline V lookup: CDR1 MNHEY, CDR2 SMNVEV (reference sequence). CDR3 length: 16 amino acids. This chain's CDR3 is CASSLLGGQGGTEAFF. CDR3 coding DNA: TGTGCCAGCAGTTTATTGGGGGGACAGGGGGGCACTGAAGCTTTCTTT.

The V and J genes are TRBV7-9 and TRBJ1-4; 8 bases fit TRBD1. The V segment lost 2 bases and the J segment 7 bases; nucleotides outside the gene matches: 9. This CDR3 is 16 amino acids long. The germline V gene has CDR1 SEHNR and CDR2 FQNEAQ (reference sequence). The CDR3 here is CASSLPSPGGGEKLFF. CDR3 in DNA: TGTGCCAGCAGCTTACCCTCTCCAGGGGGCGGTGAAAAACTGTTTTTT.

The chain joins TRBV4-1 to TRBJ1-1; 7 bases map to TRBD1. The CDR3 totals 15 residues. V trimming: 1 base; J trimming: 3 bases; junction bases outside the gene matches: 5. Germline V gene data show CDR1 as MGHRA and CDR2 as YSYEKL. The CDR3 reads CASSQVYRGHTEAFF. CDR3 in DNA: TGCGCCAGCAGCCAAGTATACAGGGGACACACTGAAGCTTTCTTT.

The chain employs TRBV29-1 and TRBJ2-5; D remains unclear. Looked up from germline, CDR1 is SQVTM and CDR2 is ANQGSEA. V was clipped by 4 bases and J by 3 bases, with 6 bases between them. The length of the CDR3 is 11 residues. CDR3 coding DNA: TGCAGCGTTGCTCCGGAAGAGACCCAGTACTTC. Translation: CSVAPEETQYF.